Reported below is one T cell receptor (beta chain). The germline V and J ends were trimmed by 11 bases and 2 bases, with 22 bases remaining between them. This CDR3 spans 16 amino acids. Germline CDR1 and CDR2: LNHDA and SQIVND (reference sequence). This entry comes from a study of blood T cell repertoires in COVID-19. Study in general: Sites in the United States, Italy and Spain provided acute and convalescent COVID-19 samples. PBMCs, B-cell-depleted T cells, or T cells were the source of the cDNA or gDNA that made up the material.

Methods used by the authors: Quantification of nucleated cells was approximated via reference gene primer amplification. Measured with immunoSEQ multiplex PCR; TCRdb has only the in-frame clones, and not every one. Clonal size and the V and J genes are those of that table, whereas D and trimming came from the DNA. The table has around 46,000 clones, roughly 82% seen once. The V and J genes are TRBV19 and TRBJ2-1; perhaps TRBD2 as D (5 bases). The receptor comes from a man aged 35 to 55 with acute or convalescent COVID-19. The sample was peripheral blood. The CDR3 DNA reads as TGTGCCTCCTCAGTGGGGAGTTCCAACACCTACAATGAGCAGTTCTTC. This encodes CASSVGSSNTYNEQFF.